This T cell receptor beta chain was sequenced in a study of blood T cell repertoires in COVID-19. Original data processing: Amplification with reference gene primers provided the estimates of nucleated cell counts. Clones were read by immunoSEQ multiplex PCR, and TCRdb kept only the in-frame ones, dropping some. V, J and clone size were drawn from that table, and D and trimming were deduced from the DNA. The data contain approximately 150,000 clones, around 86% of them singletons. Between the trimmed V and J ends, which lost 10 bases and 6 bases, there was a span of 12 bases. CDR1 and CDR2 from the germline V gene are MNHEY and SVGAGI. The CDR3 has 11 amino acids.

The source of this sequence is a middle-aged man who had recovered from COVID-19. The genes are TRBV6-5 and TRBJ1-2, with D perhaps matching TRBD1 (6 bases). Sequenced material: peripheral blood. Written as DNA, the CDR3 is TGTGCCACCGCGACAGGTGATGGCTACACCTTC. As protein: CATATGDGYTF.